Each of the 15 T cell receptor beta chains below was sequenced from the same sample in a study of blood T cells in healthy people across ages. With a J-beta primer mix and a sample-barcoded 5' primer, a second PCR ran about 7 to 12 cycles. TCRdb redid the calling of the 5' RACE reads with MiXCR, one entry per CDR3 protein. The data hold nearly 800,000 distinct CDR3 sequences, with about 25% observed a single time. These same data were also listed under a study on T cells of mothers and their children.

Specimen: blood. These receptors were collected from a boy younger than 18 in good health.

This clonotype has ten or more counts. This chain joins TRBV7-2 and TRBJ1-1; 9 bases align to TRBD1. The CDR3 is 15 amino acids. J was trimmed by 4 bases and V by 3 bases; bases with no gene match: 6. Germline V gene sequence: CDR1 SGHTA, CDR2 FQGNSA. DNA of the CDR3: TGTGCCAGCAGCTTCACACAGGGGGCCGGCACTGAAGCTTTCTTT. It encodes CASSFTQGAGTEAFF.

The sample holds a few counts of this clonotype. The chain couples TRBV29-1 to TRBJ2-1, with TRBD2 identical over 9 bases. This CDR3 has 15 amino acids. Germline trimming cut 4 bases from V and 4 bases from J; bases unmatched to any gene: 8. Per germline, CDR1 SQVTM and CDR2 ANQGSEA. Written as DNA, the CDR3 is TGCAGCGTTGCTAAACGACTAGCGGAGTACAATGAGCAGTTCTTC. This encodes CSVAKRLAEYNEQFF.

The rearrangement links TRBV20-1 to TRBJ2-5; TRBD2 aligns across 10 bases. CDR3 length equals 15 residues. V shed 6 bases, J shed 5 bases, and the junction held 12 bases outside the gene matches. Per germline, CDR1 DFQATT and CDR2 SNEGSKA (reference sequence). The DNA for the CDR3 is TGCAGTGCCAGCAACAGCGGGGGGGCATGGGAGACCCAGTACTTC. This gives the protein CSASNSGGAWETQYF.

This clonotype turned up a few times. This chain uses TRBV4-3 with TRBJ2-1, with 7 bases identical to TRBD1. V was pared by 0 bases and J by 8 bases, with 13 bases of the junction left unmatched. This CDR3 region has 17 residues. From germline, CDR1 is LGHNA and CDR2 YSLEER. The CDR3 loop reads CASSQDWTGQGSYEQFF. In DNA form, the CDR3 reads TGCGCCAGCAGCCAAGATTGGACAGGCCAAGGGTCCTATGAGCAGTTCTTC.

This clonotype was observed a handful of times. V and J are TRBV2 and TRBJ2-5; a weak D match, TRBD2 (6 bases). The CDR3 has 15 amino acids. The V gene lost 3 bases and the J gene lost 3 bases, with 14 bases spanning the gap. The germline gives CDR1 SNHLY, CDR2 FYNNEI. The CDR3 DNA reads TGTGCCAGCAGTGACGAGGAGGGAGCCAAAGAGACCCAGTACTTC. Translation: CASSDEEGAKETQYF.

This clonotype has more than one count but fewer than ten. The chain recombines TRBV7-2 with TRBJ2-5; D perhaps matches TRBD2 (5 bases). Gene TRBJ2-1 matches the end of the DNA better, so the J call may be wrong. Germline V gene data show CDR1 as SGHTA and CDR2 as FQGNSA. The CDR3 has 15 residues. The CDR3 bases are TGTGCCAGCAGCTTAGCCGAGAGGGAAACTAATGAGCAGTTCTTC. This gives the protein CASSLAERETNEQFF.

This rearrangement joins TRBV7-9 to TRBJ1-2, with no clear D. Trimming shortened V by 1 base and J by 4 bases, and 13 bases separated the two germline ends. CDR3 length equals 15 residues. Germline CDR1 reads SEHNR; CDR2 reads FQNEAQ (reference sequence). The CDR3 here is CASSLGASGGYGYTF. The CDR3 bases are TGTGCCAGCAGCTTAGGGGCCTCAGGAGGCTATGGCTACACCTTC.

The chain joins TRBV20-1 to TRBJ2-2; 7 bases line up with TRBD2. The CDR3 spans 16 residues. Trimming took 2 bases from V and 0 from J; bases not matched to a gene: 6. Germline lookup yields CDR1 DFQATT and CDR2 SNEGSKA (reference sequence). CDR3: CSARQSGEPNTGELFF. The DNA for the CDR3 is TGCAGTGCTAGACAAAGCGGGGAACCGAACACCGGGGAGCTGTTTTTT.

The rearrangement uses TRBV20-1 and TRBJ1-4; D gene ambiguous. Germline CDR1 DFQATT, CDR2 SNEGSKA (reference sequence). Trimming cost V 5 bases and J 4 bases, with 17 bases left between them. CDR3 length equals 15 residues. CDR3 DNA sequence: TGCAGTGCTGAAGATCTTTACGCGGATAATGAAAAACTGTTTTTT. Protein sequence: CSAEDLYADNEKLFF.

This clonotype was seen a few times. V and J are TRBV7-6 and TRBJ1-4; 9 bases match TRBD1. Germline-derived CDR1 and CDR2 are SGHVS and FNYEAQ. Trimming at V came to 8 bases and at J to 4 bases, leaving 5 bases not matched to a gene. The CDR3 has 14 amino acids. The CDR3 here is CASGGTGSNEKLFF. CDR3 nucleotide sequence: TGTGCCAGCGGCGGGACAGGGAGTAATGAAAAACTGTTTTTT.

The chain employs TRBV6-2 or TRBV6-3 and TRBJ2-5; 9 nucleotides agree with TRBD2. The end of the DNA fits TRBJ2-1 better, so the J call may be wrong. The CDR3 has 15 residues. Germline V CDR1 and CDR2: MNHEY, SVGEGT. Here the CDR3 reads CASRSPGTSFNEQFF. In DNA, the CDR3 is TGTGCCAGCAGAAGCCCCGGGACTAGCTTTAATGAGCAGTTCTTC.

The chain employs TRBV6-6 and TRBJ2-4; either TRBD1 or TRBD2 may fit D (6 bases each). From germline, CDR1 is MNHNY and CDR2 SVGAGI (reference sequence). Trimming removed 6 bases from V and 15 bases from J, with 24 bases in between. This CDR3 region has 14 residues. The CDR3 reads CASSHGGLPPGLYF. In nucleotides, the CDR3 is TGTGCCAGCAGCCACGGGGGCCTCCCGCCAGGGCTGTACTTC.

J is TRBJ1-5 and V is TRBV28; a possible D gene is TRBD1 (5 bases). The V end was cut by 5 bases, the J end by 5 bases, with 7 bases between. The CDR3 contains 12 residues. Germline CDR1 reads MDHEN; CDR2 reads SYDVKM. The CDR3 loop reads CASSRGYQPQHF. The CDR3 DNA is TGTGCCAGCAGTCGGGGGTATCAGCCCCAGCATTTT.

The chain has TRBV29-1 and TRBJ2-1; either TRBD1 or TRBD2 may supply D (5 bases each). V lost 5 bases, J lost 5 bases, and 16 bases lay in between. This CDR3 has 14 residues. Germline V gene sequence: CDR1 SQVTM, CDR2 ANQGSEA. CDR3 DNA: TGCAGCGTTACATCCGGGACGAAAAACAATGAGCAGTTCTTC. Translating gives CSVTSGTKNNEQFF.

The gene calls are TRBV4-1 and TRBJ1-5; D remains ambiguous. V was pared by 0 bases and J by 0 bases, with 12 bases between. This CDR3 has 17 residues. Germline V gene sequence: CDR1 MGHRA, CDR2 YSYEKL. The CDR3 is CASSQDPYGYSNQPQHF. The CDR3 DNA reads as TGCGCCAGCAGCCAAGATCCTTACGGATATAGCAATCAGCCCCAGCATTTT.